These T cell receptor beta chains were read from a single sample in a study of CD8+ T cells in alopecia areata. Data came from immunoSEQ multiplex PCR; TCRdb stores just in-frame clones and leaves some out. The table lists a few hundred thousand clones, approximately 67% of them singletons, with 0.95% to 1.5% in the top ten. The specimen was CD4+ T cells sorted from blood, collected between weeks 44 and 45, from a patient treated with tofacitinib. The origin of the receptors is a human donor with alopecia areata. Both conserved end residues are part of each CDR3. The order of the fields is V gene, J gene, CDR3 protein.

TRBV7-2	TRBJ2-7	CASSPAQIHEQYF
TRBV29-1	TRBJ2-1	CSVGLGIDEQFF
TRBV7-3	TRBJ2-3	CASSFIGARGTDTQYF
TRBV5-1	TRBJ1-2	CASSLQSQSGYTF
TRBV10-1	TRBJ1-5	CASSGPNQPQHF
TRBV6-5	TRBJ2-1	CASSYKRGPHNEQFF
TRBV11-2	TRBJ2-1	CASSPTLRGAFNEQFF
TRBV27	TRBJ1-2	CASSRAVWAGYTF
TRBV14	TRBJ2-5	CASSQDRRTQYF
TRBV15	TRBJ1-6	CATSRAPNSGSPLHF
TRBV29-1	TRBJ2-3	CSVPKLGEQYF
TRBV29-1	TRBJ1-2	CSSVDVGQGHGYTF
TRBV5-1	TRBJ1-6	CASSLLESNSPLHF
TRBV5-1	TRBJ2-2	CASSLEVGGSGELFF
TRBV4-3	TRBJ1-2	CASSQDGQGSYGYTF
TRBV30	TRBJ1-1	CACQGQDHTEAFF
TRBV29-1	TRBJ1-1	CSGTQGTYLANTEAFF
TRBV6-5	TRBJ1-6	CASSFGLGNSPLHF
TRBV29-1	TRBJ2-7	CSVEAGSYEQYF
TRBV29-1	TRBJ1-1	CSVVPQTEAFF
TRBV2	TRBJ2-7	CASSEEGGAIHEQYF
TRBV29-1	TRBJ1-1	CSVGGGSDTEAFF
TRBV29-1	TRBJ1-5	CSNPKRHAMGQPQHF
TRBV29-1	TRBJ1-2	CSVEHGQGARGYTF
TRBV30	TRBJ2-3	CAWGGDTQYF
TRBV11-3	TRBJ2-1	CASSLMLSSYNEQFF